This section outlines one T cell receptor (beta chain) sequence together with its context. What it binds is unknown. CDR1 and CDR2 from the germline V gene are SGHAT and FQNNGV. Trimming pared 5 bases from V and 1 base from J, leaving 15 bases between. The CDR3 has 16 residues. The data derive from a study of OX40 agonist ivuxolimab in advanced cancers. At the level of the study: Three patients responded partially, comprising one with hepatocellular carcinoma and two with cutaneous melanoma.

Findings and caveats of the study: Specificity for antigen went undetermined in the expanded peripheral T cells.

Using immunoSEQ multiplex PCR, the repertoire was profiled, and TCRdb retains in-frame clones only, with some absent. The sample has 49,000 or so clones, around nine tenths seen once. The source material was CD4+ or CD8+ T cells sorted from blood, sampled in a trial of the OX40 agonist ivuxolimab. V usage is TRBV11-2 and J usage is TRBJ2-4; D is unclear. The clonotype was recovered from an adult with an advanced solid tumor such as melanoma, head and neck, liver or kidney cancer. The CDR3 spells CASSPHSEEAKNIQYF. The CDR3 DNA reads TGTGCCAGCAGCCCCCACAGTGAGGAGGCCAAAAACATTCAGTACTTC.